The 18 T cell receptor beta chains reported below all come from one sample, sequenced in a study of blood T cell repertoires in COVID-19. TCRdb's copy holds only in-frame clones and misses some; the assay was immunoSEQ multiplex PCR. The data hold about 220,000 clones, with roughly 84% observed a single time. The sequencing input was peripheral blood. These receptors originate from a woman older than 75 with acute or convalescent COVID-19.

The chain carries TRBV7-3 and TRBJ1-4, with 8 bases fitting TRBD1. The germline gives CDR1 SGHTA, CDR2 FQGTGA. The junction had 8 bases not matched to a gene; V was cut back by 6 bases and J by 2 bases. CDR3 length equals 16 residues. This chain's CDR3 is CASRHRGRSTNEKLFF. In DNA form, the CDR3 reads TGTGCCAGCAGACACAGGGGGAGGTCCACTAATGAAAAACTGTTTTTT.

The chain links TRBV9 to TRBJ1-2; no reliable D call. The CDR3 spans 14 residues. Germline values: CDR1 SGDLS, CDR2 YYNGEE. Deletions cut 0 bases from V and 10 bases from J, with 16 bases between. This CDR3 reads CASSVVEVGRPYTF. In DNA, the CDR3 is TGTGCCAGCAGCGTAGTAGAAGTGGGGAGACCCTACACCTTC.

This chain links TRBV28 with TRBJ1-3, with D perhaps TRBD1 (5 bases). This CDR3 is built from 14 residues. Trimming shortened V by 10 bases and J by 3 bases, and 16 bases separated the two germline ends. Germline loops: CDR1 MDHEN, CDR2 SYDVKM. The CDR3 spells CATSGGSGGNTIYF. The DNA for the CDR3 is TGTGCCACCAGCGGGGGGTCGGGTGGAAACACCATATATTTT.

The chain joins TRBV6-5 to TRBJ2-7, with 11 nucleotides matching TRBD2. This CDR3 contains 16 residues. Looked up from germline, CDR1 is MNHEY and CDR2 is SVGAGI. Germline trimming cut 0 bases from V and 1 base from J; bases unmatched to any gene: 2. The CDR3 protein is CASSYSASGGSYEQYF. CDR3 in DNA: TGTGCCAGCAGTTACTCGGCTAGCGGGGGGTCCTACGAGCAGTACTTC.

The chain joins TRBV15 to TRBJ2-3; TRBD2 agrees at 10 bases. Germline V gene sequence: CDR1 LNHNV, CDR2 YYDKDF (reference sequence). This CDR3 comprises 17 residues. The J segment lost 2 bases and the V segment lost 0 bases, leaving 5 bases of the junction unmatched. The CDR3 bases are TGTGCCACCAGCAGAGAATATAGCGGGGGGCTCACAGATACGCAGTATTTT. Translating gives CATSREYSGGLTDTQYF.

This chain connects TRBV24-1 to TRBJ2-6, with 7 bases matching TRBD1. Germline CDR1 reads KGHDR; CDR2 reads SFDVKD. There are 17 residues in the CDR3. Trimming at V came to 7 bases and at J to 0 bases, leaving 8 bases not matched to a gene. CDR3 loop: CATSGGQANSGANVLTF. The CDR3 bases are TGTGCCACCAGCGGCGGACAGGCCAACTCTGGGGCCAACGTCCTGACTTTC.

This clone was observed a single time. The rearrangement uses TRBV30 and TRBJ2-1; D may be TRBD2 (6 bases). The V end lost 6 bases, the J end lost 5 bases, and 20 bases lay between the germline ends. Per germline, CDR1 GTSNPN and CDR2 SVGIG (reference sequence). CDR3 length: 15 amino acids. The CDR3 here is CACRVIRRGDNEQFF. For the CDR3, the DNA is TGTGCCTGCCGTGTAATCCGGCGGGGTGACAATGAGCAGTTCTTC.

The rearrangement links TRBV5-4 to TRBJ2-3, with 11 bases matching TRBD2. V was pared by 4 bases and J by 3 bases, with 4 bases of the junction left unmatched. This CDR3 has 15 amino acids. From germline, CDR1 is SGHNT and CDR2 YYREEE (reference sequence). The CDR3: CASSHSGGATDTQYF. The CDR3 DNA sequence: TGTGCCAGCAGCCATAGCGGGGGGGCAACAGATACGCAGTATTTT.

V and J are TRBV19 and TRBJ1-5; 8 bases map to TRBD1. CDR1 LNHDA and CDR2 SQIVND come from the germline V gene (reference sequence). The CDR3 has 14 residues. With V trimmed by 3 bases and J by 5 bases, 3 bases remained unmatched. CDR3 bases: TGTGCCAGTAGTATCCAGGGGGCTTATCAGCCCCAGCATTTT. Translated, it gives CASSIQGAYQPQHF.

CDR3: CASSETLAGIYNEQFF. CDR3 coding DNA: TGTGCCAGCAGTGAGACACTAGCGGGAATCTACAATGAGCAGTTCTTC. V gene TRBV6-1 combines with J gene TRBJ2-1, with 10 bases aligning to TRBD2. This CDR3 is built from 16 residues. Germline trimming cut 3 bases from V and 3 bases from J; bases unmatched to any gene: 5. The germline V gene encodes CDR1 MNHNS and CDR2 SASEGT.

This clone was picked up a small number of times. The gene calls are TRBV29-1 and TRBJ1-1; the match to TRBD1 covers 7 bases. This CDR3 spans 13 amino acids. Looked up from germline, CDR1 is SQVTM and CDR2 is ANQGSEA. The J segment lost 5 bases and the V segment lost 7 bases, leaving 10 bases of the junction unmatched. The CDR3 reads CSAPVQGGTEAFF. The CDR3 DNA is TGCAGCGCCCCCGTCCAGGGGGGTACTGAAGCTTTCTTT.

The chain combines TRBV4-1 with TRBJ2-7; TRBD1 matches at 9 bases. Germline V gene lookup returns CDR1 MGHRA and CDR2 YSYEKL. CDR3 length: 17 residues. The V gene end was trimmed by 5 bases and the J gene end by 5 bases; junction bases not matched to a gene: 16. CDR3 DNA: TGCGCCAGCAGCTCACAACTCAAGGGACAGGGTCTCAACGAGCAGTACTTC. This gives the protein CASSSQLKGQGLNEQYF.

The chain combines TRBV6-5 with TRBJ1-1; D is unresolved. The CDR3 is 15 residues long. Germline lookup yields CDR1 MNHEY and CDR2 SVGAGI. The ends were cut back, 2 bases at V and 1 base at J, with 11 bases in the middle. The CDR3 region is CASSYAGGGNTEAFF. Here the CDR3 DNA reads TGTGCCAGCAGTTACGCGGGAGGAGGGAACACTGAAGCTTTCTTT.

This clone was seen just once. V is TRBV24-1 and J is TRBJ2-6; D perhaps matches TRBD2 (6 bases). V was clipped by 2 bases and J by 2 bases, with 6 bases between them. Germline V CDR1 and CDR2: KGHDR, SFDVKD. This CDR3 region has 15 residues. The CDR3 loop reads CATSDWEAGANVLTF. DNA for the CDR3: TGTGCCACCAGTGATTGGGAGGCTGGGGCCAACGTCCTGACTTTC.

The chain is built from TRBV6-6 and TRBJ1-1; TRBD1 is a possible D gene (6 bases). With 11 bases removed from V and 3 bases from J, the gap between germline ends came to 16 bases. This CDR3 has 13 amino acids. Per the germline V gene, CDR1 is MNHNY and CDR2 is SVGAGI (reference sequence). CDR3 loop: CAGSGESDTEAFF. The CDR3 DNA follows: TGTGCCGGCTCAGGGGAGTCGGACACTGAAGCTTTCTTT.

There are a few counts of this clone. The chain employs TRBV5-4 and TRBJ1-6; D is perhaps TRBD1 (6 bases). Trimming left V 5 bases short and J 6 bases short, with 12 bases between. The germline CDR1 and CDR2 sequences are SGHNT and YYREEE (reference sequence). This CDR3 is 14 amino acids long. The CDR3 here is CASRPRDTNSPLHF. CDR3 nucleotide sequence: TGTGCCAGCAGACCCCGGGACACTAATTCACCCCTCCACTTT.

The chain carries TRBV9 and TRBJ2-2; 11 positions agree with TRBD2. In germline, CDR1 is SGDLS, CDR2 YYNGEE. This CDR3 contains 16 residues. V trimming: 0 bases; J trimming: 7 bases; junction bases outside the gene matches: 5. The CDR3 bases are TGTGCCAGCAGCGTAGGTAGCGGGGGGGCCCTCGGGGAGCTGTTTTTT. This sequence encodes CASSVGSGGALGELFF.

The CDR3 is CASSVVLAGGTDTQYF. The DNA for the CDR3 is TGTGCCAGCAGCGTAGTTCTAGCGGGGGGCACAGATACGCAGTATTTT. This chain uses TRBV9 with TRBJ2-3, with 10 bases fitting TRBD2. Germline V CDR1 and CDR2: SGDLS, YYNGEE. The CDR3 consists of 16 residues. V lost 0 bases and J lost 1; bases outside the gene matches: 2.